The source of this T cell receptor beta chain is a study of T cell repertoires in cytomegalovirus infection. Overall study context: Indications of both CMV infection and matching HLA type were provided by public TCR beta signatures. Findings and limits, study-wide: The study found HLA-C-restricted CMV-specific TCR beta clonotypes dominating the ex vivo response. Frequencies of public TCR beta families were cumulated, and this identified carriers of CMV plus the relevant HLA.

In TCRdb, the reads were re-called with MiXCR into one record per CDR3 protein. The profile shows over 200,000 distinct CDR3 sequences, roughly 15% of them singletons. In the case of this clonotype: The target antigen is unknown. Just one base apart from a much larger clone, this may be a read error.

Sequencing input: PBMCs. This receptor was identified in a human donor in good health (CMV status not recorded). Some clones in this sample may be carry-over from other donors' samples.

The CDR3 reads CASSRERKSSYNSPLHF. DNA for the CDR3: TGTGCCAGCAGCCGAGAGAGAAAGAGCTCCTATAATTCACCCCTCCACTTT. The gene calls are TRBV14 and TRBJ1-6; D remains ambiguous. Germline CDR1 is SGHDN and CDR2 is FVKESK. The CDR3 consists of 17 residues. Trimming pared 4 bases from V and 0 bases from J, leaving 13 bases between.